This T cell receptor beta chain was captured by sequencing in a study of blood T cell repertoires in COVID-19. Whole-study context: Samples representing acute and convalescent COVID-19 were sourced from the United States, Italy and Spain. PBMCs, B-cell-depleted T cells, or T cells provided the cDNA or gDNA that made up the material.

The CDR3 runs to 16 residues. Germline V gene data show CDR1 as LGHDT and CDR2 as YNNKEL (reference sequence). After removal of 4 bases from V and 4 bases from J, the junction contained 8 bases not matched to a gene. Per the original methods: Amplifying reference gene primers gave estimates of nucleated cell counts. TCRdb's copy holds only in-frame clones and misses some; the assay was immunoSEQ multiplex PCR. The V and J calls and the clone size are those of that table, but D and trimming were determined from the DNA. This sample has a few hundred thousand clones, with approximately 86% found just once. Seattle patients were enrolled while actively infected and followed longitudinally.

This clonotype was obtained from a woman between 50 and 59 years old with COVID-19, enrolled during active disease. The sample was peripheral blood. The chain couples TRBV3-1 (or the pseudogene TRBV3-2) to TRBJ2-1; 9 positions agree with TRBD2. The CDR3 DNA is TGTGCCAGCAGCCTCCTAAGCGGGGGGAGATACAATGAGCAGTTCTTC. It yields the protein CASSLLSGGRYNEQFF.